Below, 2 T cell receptor beta chains from the same sample are listed, as sequenced in a study of early T cells in non-severe SARS-CoV-2 infection. Using its own MiXCR run on the 5' RACE reads, TCRdb lists one record per CDR3 protein. The sample yields 25,000 to 30,000 distinct CDR3 sequences, about 4.5% seen once. Sequenced: whole blood. Receptors were obtained from an adult who was a healthcare worker with PCR-confirmed SARS-CoV-2 infection or an uninfected control (not recorded which).

Many counts were recorded for this clonotype. V gene TRBV4-3 combines with J gene TRBJ2-3; a weak D match, TRBD1 (6 bases). Deletions cut 0 bases from V and 6 bases from J, with 7 bases between. Germline lookup yields CDR1 LGHNA and CDR2 YSLEER. This CDR3 region has 13 residues. The CDR3 nucleotides are TGCGCCAGCAGCCAAGAAAGGGGGGATACGCAGTATTTT. The encoded protein is CASSQERGDTQYF.

The table lists this clonotype with many counts. The V and J genes are TRBV5-1 and TRBJ1-1; D not resolved. The CDR3 consists of 13 residues. CDR1 is SGHRS and CDR2 is YFSETQ in the germline V gene. The V and J ends lost 0 bases and 6 bases respectively, with 9 bases between them. The CDR3 nucleotides are TGCGCCAGCAGCTTGGCCGGGGTGGCTGAAGCTTTCTTT. Its translation is CASSLAGVAEAFF.